This TCR beta chain is from a study of early T cells in non-severe SARS-CoV-2 infection (TCRdb year 2021). General notes on the study: Because TCR sequencing relied on bulk RNA taken from unsorted whole blood, pairing of alpha and beta chains was not possible.

A case-control design nested within a healthcare worker cohort in London, UK, was used, with weekly nasopharyngeal swab PCR tests and blood sampling performed. Healthcare workers were recruited between 23 and 31 March 2020, during the week of the UK lockdown, and were followed weekly for up to roughly 15 weeks. The CDR3 runs 17 amino acids, cysteine and phenylalanine included. Kept here is only the CDR3 DNA, which spans 51 bases and is read in frame from base 1. V and J are trimmed by 0 bases and 3 bases, and the gene matches miss 10 bases of the junction. The germline V gene (reference sequence) specifies LNHDA as CDR1 and SQIVND as CDR2. The paper as a whole reports these results and caveats: Matching against VDJdb was skewed toward anti-spike CD8 responses, likely underestimated virus-specific expansions, and missed private and CD4 specificities.

This clonotype was picked up many times. This receptor's antigen is unknown. No much larger clone exists at a distance of one base, and base qualities are not known. Library generation was performed with 5' RACE. Sequencing instrument: NextSeq 500. The TCR library protocol attached unique molecular identifiers to individual cDNA molecules to correct for sequencing error and PCR bias. TCR alpha and beta chains were both sequenced, and the abundances of alpha and beta sequences in each sample were closely correlated with each other. In the paper's pipeline: Decombinator V4 was used to annotate TCR sequences for V gene, J gene and CDR3. TCRs were defined as expanded if a significant change between any two time points was detected under a Poisson model with p below 0.0001. TCR abundances were normalised to the total number of TCRs sequenced per sample and expressed as counts per million. TRAV1-2 paired with TRAJ12, TRAJ20 or TRAJ33 defined MAIT TCRs, while TRAV10 paired with TRAJ18 defined iNKT TCRs. VDJdb, accessed 1 November 2021, was searched for CMV, EBV and SARS-CoV-2 annotated TCRs, with TCRs annotated for multiple antigens excluded. TCRdb handled the public reads itself, with Q25 trimming in fastp and clone calling in MiXCR, and kept productive beta chains. Every entry covers one CDR3 protein and lists the most common genes and DNA from its rows. These V and J calls derive from TCRdb rather than the authors' analysis. The sample yields tens of thousands of distinct CDR3 sequences; about an eighth were counted once. Of the sample, about 4% is held by the ten largest clones.

This clonotype was obtained from an adult who was a healthcare worker with PCR-confirmed SARS-CoV-2 infection or an uninfected control (not recorded which). Material: whole blood. This sequence uses TRBV19 and TRBJ2-7; TRBD2 fits 8 bases in the junction. This receptor has the CDR3 CASSIDPAGAADYEQYF. The DNA sequence is TGTGCCAGTAGTATAGATCCAGCGGGGGCGGCTGACTACGAGCAGTACTTC. The CDR3 plus the reference TRBV19 and TRBJ2-7 genes for the other parts give the full variable domain: DGGITQSPKYLFRKEGQNVTLSCEQNLNHDAMYWYRQDPGQGLRLIYYSQIVNDFQKGDIAEGYSVSREKKESFPLTVTSAQKNPTAFYLCASSIDPAGAADYEQYFGPGTRLTVT.